This TCR beta chain was identified during a study of T cell responses to AZD1222 COVID-19 vaccine (dated by TCRdb to the early 2020s). Notes on the research overall: TCR sequencing covered over 230 trial participants: 200 to 210 given two doses of AZD1222 and about 26 given two doses of MenACWY control vaccine. Trial participants were enrolled into age subgroups of 18-55, 56-69 and 70-plus years, which contained approximately 150, 28 and 58 TCR-sequenced participants, respectively.

Interpreted using the paper, the time point label stands for: about 28 days (+/-7) after the second vaccine dose. AZD1222 recipients with second doses at about 4 weeks or about 12 weeks were pooled, because spike-specific TCR depth and breadth did not differ between schedules. Samples from vaccinated people were obtained from the UK trials COV001 and COV002, which included a single-blind randomized controlled phase 2/3 trial of AZD1222 (ChAdOx1 nCoV-19) in healthy adults. For TCRbeta chain sequencing, PBMC samples were collected from trial participants at day 0 and at day 28 after the second dose. The CDR3 regions of human TCRbeta chains were analyzed by immunosequencing. The original pipeline was this. TCRs in the repertoires were compared against a reference library of SARS-CoV-2-specific TCRs that had been generated with the MIRA antigen-specificity platform. Breadth was defined as the fraction of unique TCRs that were SARS-CoV-2-associated, and depth was defined as the fraction of total T cells that were SARS-CoV-2-associated. Using the MIRA data, each spike-specific TCR was mapped to the spike region that the TCR reacts to and placed in a CD4 or CD8 class. Log10-transformed breadth and depth values were compared by one-way ANOVA with Sidak's multiple comparisons tests. TCRdb retrieved this table from immuneACCESS and kept in-frame rearrangements only. Not all clones are present; in checked studies, unresolved V genes account for under half, and no reason is known for the remainder. Clonal size and the V and J genes are those of that table, whereas D and trimming came from the DNA. The table for this sample lists 180,000 or so clones; under 95% of them were counted only once. The ten top clones hold over 0.95% of the sample.

Results and caveats for the whole study, not just this receptor: Because no day 14 peak-response samples were available, repertoires were characterized only after the peak T cell response. The 56-69-year group was small, and its depth increase did not reach significance, likely because of low power. Reportedly, almost half of the unique spike-specific TCRs recognized epitopes lying outside the regions that are mutated in the B.1.351 and B.1.1.7 variants. Participants were mostly white British, with more females than males. The authors suggested clonal diversity may have been underestimated. Spike-specific TCR breadth and depth rose significantly after two AZD1222 doses compared with day 0 and with MenACWY recipients. Conclusions about previously exposed vaccinees are limited, since just six AZD1222 recipients were seropositive for SARS-CoV-2 at baseline. The vaccine-associated CD4 TCRs covered the entire spike protein, and the dominant responses fell in regions 160-218 and 743-854.

A note on this clone: No cognate antigen has been identified for it. Base qualities are not at hand, and no much larger clone is one base apart.

The input for sequencing was peripheral blood, taken 28 days after the second AZD1222 dose. This receptor was taken from an adult who received the AZD1222 COVID-19 vaccine.

CDR3 loop: CASSISPGTNTGELFF. The DNA reads TGTGCCAGCAGCATCTCGCCGGGGACGAACACCGGGGAGCTGTTTTTT. The V and J genes are TRBV13 and TRBJ2-2; perhaps TRBD2 is the D gene, with 5 bases matching. The germline ends are 13 bases apart after V is trimmed by 5 bases and J by 0 bases. The CDR3 has 16 amino acids, counting the end cysteine and phenylalanine. The kept DNA is CDR3 alone, 48 bases in frame from the first base. The CDR1 and CDR2 encoded by the germline V gene (reference sequence) are PRHDT and FYEKMQ.